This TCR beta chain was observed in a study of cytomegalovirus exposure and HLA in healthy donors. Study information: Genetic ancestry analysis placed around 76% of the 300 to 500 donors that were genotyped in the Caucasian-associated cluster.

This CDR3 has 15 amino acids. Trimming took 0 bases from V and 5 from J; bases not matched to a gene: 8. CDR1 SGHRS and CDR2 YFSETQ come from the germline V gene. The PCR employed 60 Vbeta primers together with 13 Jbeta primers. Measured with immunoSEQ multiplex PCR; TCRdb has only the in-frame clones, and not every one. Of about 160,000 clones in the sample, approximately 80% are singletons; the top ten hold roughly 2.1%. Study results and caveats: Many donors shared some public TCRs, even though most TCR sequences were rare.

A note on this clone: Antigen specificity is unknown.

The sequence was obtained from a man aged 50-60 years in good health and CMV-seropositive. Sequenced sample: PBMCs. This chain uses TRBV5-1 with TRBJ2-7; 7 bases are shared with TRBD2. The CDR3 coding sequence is TGCGCCAGCAGCTTGGCCCCTGCGGGGGTGGACGAGCAGTACTTC. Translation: CASSLAPAGVDEQYF.